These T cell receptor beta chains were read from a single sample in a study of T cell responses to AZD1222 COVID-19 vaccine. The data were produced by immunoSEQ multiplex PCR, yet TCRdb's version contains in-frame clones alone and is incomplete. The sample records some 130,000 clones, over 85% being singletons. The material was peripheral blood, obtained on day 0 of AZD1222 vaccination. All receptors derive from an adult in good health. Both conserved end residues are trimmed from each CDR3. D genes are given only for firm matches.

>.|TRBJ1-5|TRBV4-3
ASSNRGGNRNQPQH
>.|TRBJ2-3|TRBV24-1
ATSGGRITDTQY
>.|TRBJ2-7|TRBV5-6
ASSRLETTGRQY
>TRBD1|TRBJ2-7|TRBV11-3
ASSPQGAFEQY
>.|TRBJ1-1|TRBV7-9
ASSARDPGIAEAF
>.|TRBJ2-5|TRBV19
ASSTDRWGETQY
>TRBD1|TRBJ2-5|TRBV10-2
ASSRDRGFQETQY
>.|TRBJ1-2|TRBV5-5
ASSTLGSTYNGYT
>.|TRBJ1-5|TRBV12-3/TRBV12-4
ASSAVGGQPQH
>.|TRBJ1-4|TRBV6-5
ASSTTRGRKLF
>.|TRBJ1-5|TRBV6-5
ASSYSAKSNQPQH
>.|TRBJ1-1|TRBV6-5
ASSEAVGTEAF
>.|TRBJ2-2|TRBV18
ASSPQRGGDTGELF
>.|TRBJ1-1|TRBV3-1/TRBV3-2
ASSQGETLEAF
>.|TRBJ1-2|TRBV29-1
SVGAGGYGYT
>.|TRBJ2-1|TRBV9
ASSVTGASYNEQF
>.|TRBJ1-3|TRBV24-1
ATSAGDSGNTIY
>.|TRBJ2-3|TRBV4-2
ASSQDHRDTQY
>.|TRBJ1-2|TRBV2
ASSDTGNGYT
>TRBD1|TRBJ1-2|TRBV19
ASSTGTGGLPGSYT
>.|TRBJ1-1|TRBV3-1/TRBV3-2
ASGFSNTEAF
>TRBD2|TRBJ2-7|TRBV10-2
ASSDVETSSYEQY
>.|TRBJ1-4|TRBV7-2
ASSLEGGAIEKLF
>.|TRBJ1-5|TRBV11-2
ASSLLGQPQH
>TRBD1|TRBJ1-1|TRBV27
ASGKTGVTEAF